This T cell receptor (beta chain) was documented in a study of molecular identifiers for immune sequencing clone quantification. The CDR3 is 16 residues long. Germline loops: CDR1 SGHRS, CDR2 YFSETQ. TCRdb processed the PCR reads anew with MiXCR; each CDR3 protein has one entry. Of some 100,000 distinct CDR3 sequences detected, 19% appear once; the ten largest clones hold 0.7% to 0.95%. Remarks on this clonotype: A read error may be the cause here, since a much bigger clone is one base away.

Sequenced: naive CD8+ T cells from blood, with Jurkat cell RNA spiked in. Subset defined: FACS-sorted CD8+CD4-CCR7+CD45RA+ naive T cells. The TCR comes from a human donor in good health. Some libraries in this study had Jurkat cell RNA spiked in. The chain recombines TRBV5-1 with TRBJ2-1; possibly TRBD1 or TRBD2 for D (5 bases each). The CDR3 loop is CASSLVGRGLDNEQLF. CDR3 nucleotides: TGCGCCAGCAGCTTGGTAGGGCGCGGGTTGGACAATGAGCAGCTCTTC.